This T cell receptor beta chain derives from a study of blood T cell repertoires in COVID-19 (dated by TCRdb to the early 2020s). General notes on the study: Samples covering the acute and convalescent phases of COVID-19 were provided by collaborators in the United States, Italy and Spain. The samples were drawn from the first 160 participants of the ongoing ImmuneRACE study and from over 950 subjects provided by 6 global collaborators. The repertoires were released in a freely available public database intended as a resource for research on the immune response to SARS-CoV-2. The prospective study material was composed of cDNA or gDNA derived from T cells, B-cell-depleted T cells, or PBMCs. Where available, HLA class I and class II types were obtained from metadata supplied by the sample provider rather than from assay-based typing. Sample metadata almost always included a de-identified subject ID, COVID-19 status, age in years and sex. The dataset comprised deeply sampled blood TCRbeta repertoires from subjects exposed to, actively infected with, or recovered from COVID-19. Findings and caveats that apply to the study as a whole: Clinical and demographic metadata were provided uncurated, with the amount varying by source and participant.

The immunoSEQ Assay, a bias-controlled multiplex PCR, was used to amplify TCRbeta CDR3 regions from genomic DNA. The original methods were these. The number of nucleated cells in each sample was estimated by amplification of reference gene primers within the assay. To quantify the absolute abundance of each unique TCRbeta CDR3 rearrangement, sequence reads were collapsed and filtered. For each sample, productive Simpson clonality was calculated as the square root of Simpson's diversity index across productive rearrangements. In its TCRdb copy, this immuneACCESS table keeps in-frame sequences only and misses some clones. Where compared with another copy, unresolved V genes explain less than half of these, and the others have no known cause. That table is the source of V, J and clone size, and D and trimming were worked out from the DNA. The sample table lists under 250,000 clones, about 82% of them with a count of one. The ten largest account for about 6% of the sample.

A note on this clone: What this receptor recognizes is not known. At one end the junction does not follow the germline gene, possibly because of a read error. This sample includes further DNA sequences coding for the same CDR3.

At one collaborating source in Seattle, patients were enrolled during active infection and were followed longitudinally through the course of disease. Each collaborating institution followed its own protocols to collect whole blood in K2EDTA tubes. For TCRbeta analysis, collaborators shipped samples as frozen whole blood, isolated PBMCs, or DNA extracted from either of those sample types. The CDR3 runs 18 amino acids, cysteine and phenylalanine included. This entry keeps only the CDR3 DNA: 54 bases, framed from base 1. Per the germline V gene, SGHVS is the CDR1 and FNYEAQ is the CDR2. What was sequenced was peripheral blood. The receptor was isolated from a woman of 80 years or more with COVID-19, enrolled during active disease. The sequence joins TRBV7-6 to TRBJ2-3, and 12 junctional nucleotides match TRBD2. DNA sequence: TGTGCTAGCAGCCCGCGACTAGCGGGGGACACTAGCACAGATACGCAGTATTTT. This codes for CASSPRLAGDTSTDTQYF.